This T cell receptor beta chain is from a study of blood T cell repertoires in COVID-19 (dated by TCRdb to the early 2020s). Broadly, across the study: Samples from collaborators originated in the United States, Italy and Spain and spanned both the acute and convalescent phases of COVID-19. The repertoires were released in a freely available public database meant as a resource for research on the immune response to SARS-CoV-2. The prospective study material was composed of cDNA or gDNA derived from T cells, B-cell-depleted T cells, or PBMCs. The samples were drawn from the first 160 participants of the ongoing ImmuneRACE study and from 950 to 1,500 subjects provided by 6 global collaborators. A de-identified subject ID, COVID-19 status, age in years and sex were almost always included in the sample metadata. Where HLA class I and class II types were available, the types were taken from metadata supplied by the sample provider, not from assay-based typing. Deeply sampled blood TCRbeta repertoires from subjects exposed to, actively infected with, or recovered from COVID-19 were included in the dataset. What the work shows at the level of the full study, not this receptor alone: The amount of clinical and demographic metadata varied by source and participant and was provided uncurated.

In regard to this clone: Its recognized antigen is unknown. Within one base of it there is no much larger clone, and no base qualities were kept.

TCRbeta CDR3 regions were amplified from genomic DNA using the immunoSEQ Assay, a bias-controlled multiplex PCR. The source study handled its data this way. The number of nucleated cells in each sample was estimated from the amplification of reference gene primers within the assay. To quantify the absolute abundance of each unique TCRbeta CDR3 rearrangement, sequence reads were collapsed and filtered. For each sample, productive Simpson clonality was calculated by taking the square root of Simpson's diversity index across productive rearrangements. As stored in TCRdb, this immuneACCESS dataset retains in-frame rearrangements with V and J assigned. A fraction of the clones does not appear; measured against another copy, unresolved V genes explain less than half of the discrepancy, and the remainder lacks a known reason. Clone size and V and J calls were adopted from that table, with D and trimming inferred from the DNA. This sample comprises approximately 220,000 clones, about four fifths of them detected only once. The biggest ten clones account for around 3% of the sample.

A second Seattle source provided samples from volunteer blood donors who had recovered from COVID-19. Whole blood was collected in K2EDTA tubes by collaborating institutions according to the institutions' own protocols. For TCRbeta analysis, collaborator samples were shipped as frozen whole blood, as isolated PBMCs, or as DNA extracted from either sample type. The sequence derives from a woman under 40 who had recovered from COVID-19. Sequenced sample: peripheral blood.

The DNA is TGTGCCAGCAGTTACGCCAGCTCCTACGAGCAGTACTTC. It is translated as CASSYASSYEQYF. This sequence uses TRBV6-5 and TRBJ2-7; the D gene cannot be resolved reliably. The CDR3 contains 13 residues, cysteine and phenylalanine counted. The CDR3 DNA has 39 bases and is translated from base 1. V was cut back by 2 bases and J by 0 bases, leaving a gap of 5 bases between them. The germline V gene encodes CDR1 MNHEY and CDR2 SVGAGI.